The clone carrying this T cell receptor beta chain showed up just a few times. From germline, CDR1 is SQVTM and CDR2 ANQGSEA. This CDR3 is 15 amino acids long. Trimming removed 3 bases from V and 4 bases from J; junction bases left unmatched: 6. This entry comes from a study of T-cell memory formation after mild COVID-19. TCRdb analysed the 5' RACE reads with MiXCR anew, one entry per CDR3 protein. The data show roughly 550,000 distinct CDR3 sequences, approximately 20% seen once. V is TRBV29-1 and J is TRBJ2-1; 10 nucleotides line up with TRBD2. The material sequenced was PBMCs or a T cell subset sorted from them (not recorded which). The TCR originated in an adult woman who had mild COVID-19 (a few samples of this study predate the infection). Cell type and time point are not known. CDR3 amino acids: CSVETGLALYNEQFF. The CDR3 coding sequence is TGCAGCGTTGAGACGGGACTAGCGCTGTACAATGAGCAGTTCTTC.